This entry lists 30 T cell receptor beta chains sequenced from one sample in a study of T cells in women clearing cervical HPV infection. Repertoires were generated with immunoSEQ multiplex PCR, while TCRdb's copy carries only in-frame clones and drops some. This sample's table reports tens of thousands of clones. The sample was blood buffy coat. Every receptor here comes from a woman aged 18 to 75 with a cervical HPV16 infection that either progressed to CIN3+ or cleared (not recorded which).

Details on this clone: The read stops 3 residues short of the end of the CDR3; the missing end is completed from the germline J gene. The V and J genes are TRBV20-1 and TRBJ2-3, with 8 nucleotides matching TRBD2. J gave up 3 bases and V 5 bases, and 10 bases lay outside the gene matches. Germline V CDR1 and CDR2: DFQATT, SNEGSKA (reference sequence). This CDR3 is built from 15 residues. The sequenced CDR3 bases are TGCAGTGCTGGACCAGTAGCGGGGATAACAGATACG. Its protein is CSAGPVAGITDT. The complete CDR3 sequence is CSAGPVAGITDTQYF.

About this clone: The missing CDR3 end, 3 residues past where the read stops, is filled in from the germline J gene. The genes are TRBV20-1 and TRBJ2-1, with 7 positions matching TRBD1. Trimming cost V 3 bases and J 4 bases; bases outside gene matches: 9. Germline assignment: CDR1 DFQATT and CDR2 SNEGSKA (reference sequence). The CDR3 contains 15 residues. The sequenced part of the CDR3 DNA is TGCAGTGCTAGTAAGTCCTCGGGACAGTACAATGAG. Translating gives CSASKSSGQYNE. The entire CDR3 reads CSASKSSGQYNEQFF.

Details on this clone: The observed sequence ends 3 residues before the CDR3 terminus, with the missing tail filled in from the germline J gene. J is TRBJ1-2 and V is TRBV7-2, with TRBD1 as a possible D gene (6 bases). Germline loops: CDR1 SGHTA, CDR2 FQGNSA. The CDR3 length is 14 residues. CDR3 in amino acids: CASSLRGGPDDYTF. The CDR3 bases that were read are TGTGCCAGCAGCTTACGGGGGGGCCCCGATGAC.

With regard to this clone: Read coverage stops 3 residues before the CDR3 terminus; the germline J gene supplies the remainder. The chain couples TRBV19 to TRBJ2-1, with 14 bases lining up with TRBD2. From germline, CDR1 is LNHDA and CDR2 SQIVND (reference sequence). V was clipped by 3 bases and J by 4 bases; unmatched bases: 5. CDR3 length equals 17 residues. The DNA read from the CDR3 is TGTGCCAGTAGTATTCTTGGGACTAGCGGGAGATACAATGAG. Its translation is CASSILGTSGRYNE. From start to end, the CDR3 is CASSILGTSGRYNEQFF.

A word on this clone: The DNA ends 3 residues before the CDR3 does, and the rest of the CDR3 is filled in from the germline J gene. V gene TRBV7-9 combines with J gene TRBJ2-7, with a weak D call TRBD2 (5 bases). CDR1 and CDR2 from the germline V gene are SEHNR and FQNEAQ (reference sequence). The CDR3 extends over 13 amino acids. Trimming stripped 5 bases from V and 6 bases from J, with 14 bases between. Partial CDR3 DNA: TGTGCCAGCAGCCCCCCGGGGAAGGGCGAG. Amino acids: CASSPPGKGE. The full CDR3 is CASSPPGKGEQYF.

About this clone: The CDR3 is cut off 3 residues early in the read; its end comes from the germline J gene. This chain uses TRBV7-2 with TRBJ1-1, with 8 bases aligning to TRBD1. V was pared by 4 bases and J by 4 bases, with 5 bases of the junction left unmatched. This CDR3 spans 14 amino acids. Germline V gene sequence: CDR1 SGHTA, CDR2 FQGNSA. The CDR3 spells CASSSYDRGTEAFF. Partial CDR3 DNA: TGTGCCAGCAGCTCTTATGACAGGGGCACTGAA. The variable domain in full, with the rest retrieved from reference TRBV7-2 and TRBJ1-1, is GAGVSQSPSNKVTEKGKDVELRCDPISGHTALYWYRQSLGQGLEFLIYFQGNSAPDKSGLPSDRFSAERTGGSVSTLTIQRTQQEDSAVYLCASSSYDRGTEAFFGQGTRLTVV.

As to this clone: The CDR3 extends 3 residues past the end of the read, so its final part is completed from the germline J gene. The V gene is TRBV7-6, the J gene TRBJ1-1; TRBD1 is a possible D gene (5 bases). This CDR3 contains 16 residues. CDR1 and CDR2 (germline): SGHVS, FNYEAQ. V lost 5 bases to trimming and J lost 4 bases, with 20 bases between them. The CDR3 sequence: CASSPRGGRLGTEAFF. The part of the CDR3 DNA that was read is TGTGCCAGCAGCCCGCGGGGCGGGAGGCTCGGCACTGAA.

Regarding this clone: Read sequence stops 3 residues before the CDR3 end, and the germline J gene provides the missing end. The rearrangement links TRBV11-2 to TRBJ2-1, with a possible D match to TRBD1 (5 bases). This CDR3 comprises 13 residues. Looked up from germline, CDR1 is SGHAT and CDR2 is FQNNGV. Trimming stripped 6 bases from V and 7 bases from J, with 13 bases between. CDR3 in amino acids: CASSQTGFNEQFF. Incomplete CDR3 DNA: TGTGCCAGCAGTCAAACAGGTTTTAATGAG.

Of note for this clone: The read terminates 3 residues ahead of where the CDR3 ends, so the germline J gene completes it. The chain recombines TRBV12-5 with TRBJ1-1, with D possibly TRBD1 on 6 matching bases. Germline V gene lookup returns CDR1 LGHNT and CDR2 FRNRAP. Trimming pared 1 base from V and 4 bases from J, leaving 10 bases between. The CDR3 sequence is 14 residues long. CDR3 bases read: TGTGCTAGTGGTTTGGAGGGGGAAGGCACTGAA. Encoded protein: CASGLEGEGTE. The complete CDR3 reads CASGLEGEGTEAFF.

A remark on this clone: The CDR3 extends 3 residues past the end of the read, so its final part is completed from the germline J gene. The V and J genes are TRBV6-4 and TRBJ2-5, with 13 bases identical to TRBD2. Germline V gene lookup returns CDR1 MRHNA and CDR2 SNTAGT. V was pared by 3 bases and J by 6 bases, with 7 bases of the junction left unmatched. The CDR3 spans 16 residues. CDR3: CASSDGTSGDKKTQYF. Incomplete CDR3 DNA: TGTGCCAGCAGTGATGGGACTAGCGGGGATAAAAAGACC.

With respect to this clone: The sequence runs out 3 residues before the end of the CDR3; the remainder is reconstructed from the germline J gene. The chain is built from TRBV5-1 and TRBJ2-1; D unresolved. The length of the CDR3 is 17 residues. V was trimmed by 3 bases and J by 0 bases, leaving 16 bases between them. Per germline, CDR1 SGHRS and CDR2 YFSETQ. This CDR3 reads CASSYLQSGSSYNEQFF. The CDR3 bases that were read are TGCGCCAGCAGCTACCTACAGTCAGGAAGCTCCTACAATGAG.

As concerns this clone: The CDR3 end is not reached by the read, which stops 3 residues before it; the germline J gene fills it in. This chain links TRBV5-1 with TRBJ2-2; D could derive from TRBD1 or TRBD2 (5 bases each). The CDR3 loop spans 15 amino acids. Germline lookup yields CDR1 SGHRS and CDR2 YFSETQ. With 0 bases removed from V and 4 bases from J, the gap between germline ends came to 10 bases. The CDR3 loop is CASSLVEGFTGELFF. The covered CDR3 bases are TGCGCCAGCAGCTTGGTCGAGGGGTTCACCGGGGAG.

With respect to this clone: From the germline J gene comes the end of the CDR3, since the read stops 3 residues before it. V is TRBV7-3 and J is TRBJ2-1; the match to TRBD1 covers 8 bases. V dropped 5 bases and J dropped 6; count of bases not matched to a gene: 12. Germline CDR1 is SGHTA and CDR2 is FQGTGA. The CDR3 is 16 residues long. The CDR3 loop is CASSRSLGTGGNEQFF. The DNA read from the CDR3 is TGTGCCAGCAGCCGTAGCCTCGGGACAGGCGGCAATGAG.

The covered CDR3 bases are TGCAGTGCTAGTTACGGACAACTTAATGAAAAA. Translation: CSASYGQLNEK. The full CDR3 protein is CSASYGQLNEKLFF. This rearrangement joins TRBV20-1 to TRBJ1-4, with D possibly TRBD1 on 5 matching bases. The observed sequence ends 3 residues before the CDR3 terminus, with the missing tail filled in from the germline J gene. V was clipped by 3 bases and J by 4 bases, with 12 bases between them. The CDR3 spans 14 residues. Germline CDR1 is DFQATT and CDR2 is SNEGSKA (reference sequence).

In the case of this clone: The read finishes 3 residues shy of the CDR3 end, and the germline J gene is used to complete it. The chain is built from TRBV7-3 and TRBJ2-5; D ambiguous. Trimming took 0 bases from V and 1 from J, leaving 6 bases between them. This CDR3 region has 14 residues. Germline CDR1 reads SGHTA; CDR2 reads FQGTGA. The DNA read from the CDR3 is TGTGCCAGCAGCTTAACGGGCAGCCAAGAGACC. Encoded protein: CASSLTGSQET. The whole CDR3 reads CASSLTGSQETQYF.

This clone counts as medium-sized by frequency. The read ends 3 residues early relative to the CDR3; the germline J gene fills the gap. The rearrangement joins TRBV11-3 to TRBJ1-3; D unresolved. Germline V gene sequence: CDR1 SGHNT, CDR2 YENEEA. The length of the CDR3 is 13 residues. Trimming stripped 2 bases from V and 0 bases from J, with 2 bases between. CDR3 bases read: TGTGCCAGCAGCTTATACTCTGGAAACACC. This encodes CASSLYSGNT. The whole CDR3 sequence is CASSLYSGNTIYF.

Turning to this clone: The sequence runs out 3 residues before the end of the CDR3; the remainder is reconstructed from the germline J gene. V and J are TRBV19 and TRBJ2-3; D is possibly TRBD1 (6 bases). The CDR3 sequence is 15 residues long. Germline CDR1 is LNHDA and CDR2 is SQIVND (reference sequence). The CDR3 reads CASSIGNGGNQPQYF. CDR3 DNA (partial): TGTGCCAGTAGTATAGGAAATGGGGGCAATCAGCCG.

Regarding this clone: The read ends 3 residues early relative to the CDR3; the germline J gene fills the gap. The chain joins TRBV2 to TRBJ1-6, with a weak D call TRBD1 (6 bases). This CDR3 region has 17 residues. Trimming took off 3 bases at V and 5 bases at J, with 17 bases between the two ends. In germline, CDR1 is SNHLY, CDR2 FYNNEI. The CDR3 sequence: CASSDSGDGVNNSPLHF. The CDR3 DNA, read in part, is TGTGCCAGCAGTGATTCAGGGGATGGTGTGAATAATTCACCC.

With regard to this clone: The CDR3 end is not reached by the read, which stops 3 residues before it; the germline J gene fills it in. V usage is TRBV7-9 and J usage is TRBJ1-1; D unresolved. With 1 base removed from V and 0 bases from J, the gap between germline ends came to 9 bases. The length of the CDR3 is 15 residues. CDR1 and CDR2 (germline): SEHNR, FQNEAQ (reference sequence). The CDR3 region is CASSLVATLNTEAFF. CDR3 DNA, as far as it was read: TGTGCCAGCAGCTTAGTAGCCACCTTGAACACTGAA. Filled out from reference TRBV7-9 and TRBJ1-1, the complete variable domain reads DTGVSQNPRHKITKRGQNVTFRCDPISEHNRLYWYRQTLGQGPEFLTYFQNEAQLEKSRLLSDRFSAERPKGSFSTLEIQRTEQGDSAMYLCASSLVATLNTEAFFGQGTRLTVV.

Comments on this clone: The read ends 3 residues early relative to the CDR3; the germline J gene fills the gap. The chain recombines TRBV6-2 or TRBV6-3 with TRBJ1-5; TRBD1 aligns across 9 bases. With V trimmed by 2 bases and J by 4 bases, 6 bases remained unmatched. The CDR3 length is 16 residues. Germline V gives CDR1 MNHEY, CDR2 SVGEGT. Incomplete CDR3 DNA: TGTGCCAGCAGTTACGCAACCGGGACAGGGAATCAGCCC. It codes for CASSYATGTGNQP. The full-length CDR3 reads as CASSYATGTGNQPQHF.

Of note for this clone: The read halts 3 residues ahead of the CDR3 end, with the missing end drawn from the germline J gene. This sequence joins TRBV5-6 and TRBJ2-1; TRBD1 might be the D (6 bases). Germline CDR1 and CDR2: SGHDT and YYEEEE. V dropped 4 bases and J dropped 9 bases, with 14 bases sitting between them. The CDR3 covers 13 residues. This chain's CDR3 is CASSPQGLTEQFF. CDR3 DNA (partial): TGTGCCAGCAGCCCCCAGGGGCTCACTGAG.

Points on this clone: With the read ending 3 residues before the CDR3 end, the germline J gene is used to fill in that end. V and J are TRBV20-1 and TRBJ2-1; TRBD2 matches at 12 bases. Germline V gene sequence: CDR1 DFQATT, CDR2 SNEGSKA (reference sequence). CDR3 length: 17 amino acids. J was trimmed by 3 bases and V by 0 bases; bases with no gene match: 6. The sequenced part of the CDR3 DNA is TGCAGTGCTAGAGACGTTACTAGCGGGGGGATCTACAATGAG. Amino acids: CSARDVTSGGIYNE. The whole CDR3 sequence reads CSARDVTSGGIYNEQFF.

Note on this clone: The read is 3 residues too short to cover the CDR3 end, so that end is filled in from the germline J gene. The chain has TRBV12-5 and TRBJ1-6, with a possible D match to TRBD1 (6 bases). CDR3 size: 15 residues. V lost 1 base to trimming and J lost 4 bases, with 8 bases between them. Germline lookup yields CDR1 LGHNT and CDR2 FRNRAP. CDR3 loop: CASGLGQEYNSPLHF. The part of the CDR3 DNA that was read is TGTGCTAGTGGTTTGGGACAGGAGTATAATTCACCC.

A remark on this clone: Coverage ceases 3 residues before the CDR3 finishes, and the germline J gene fills in the end. The rearrangement joins TRBV18 to TRBJ1-2; 7 nucleotides line up with TRBD1. The CDR3 spans 15 residues. V was clipped by 6 bases and J by 7 bases; unmatched bases: 14. CDR1 is KGHSH and CDR2 is LQKENI in the germline V gene. The DNA read from the CDR3 is TGTGCCAGCTCCCCAGAACCGACAGGGACGCTTGGC. Its translation: CASSPEPTGTLG. The whole CDR3 region reads CASSPEPTGTLGYTF.

As regards this clone: The sequence runs out 3 residues before the end of the CDR3; the remainder is reconstructed from the germline J gene. J is TRBJ2-5 and V is TRBV5-6; a possible D gene is TRBD2 (5 bases). This CDR3 is 14 amino acids long. Germline CDR1 and CDR2: SGHDT and YYEEEE. The V gene lost 0 bases and the J gene lost 5 bases, with 11 bases spanning the gap. Incomplete CDR3 DNA: TGTGCCAGCAGCTTGGGAGGGCTTGGGGAGACC. It yields the protein CASSLGGLGET. The full CDR3 is CASSLGGLGETQYF.

Notes on this clone: The sequenced fragment ends 3 residues before the CDR3 boundary, so the rest is inferred from the germline J gene. This rearrangement joins TRBV2 to TRBJ2-3, with a possible D match to TRBD1 (8 bases). The CDR3 length is 15 residues. Germline CDR1 SNHLY, CDR2 FYNNEI. CDR3 DNA, as far as it was read: TGTGCCAGCAACAGGGGGGGTAATAGCAATCAGCCG. It yields the protein CASNRGGNSNQP. The full-length CDR3 reads as CASNRGGNSNQPQYF.

A word on this clone: The read falls 3 residues short of the CDR3 end, and the missing part is taken from the germline J gene. The chain is built from TRBV7-2 and TRBJ1-2; D is unresolved. The CDR3 sequence is 15 residues long. Germline V gene data show CDR1 as SGHTA and CDR2 as FQGNSA. V was shortened by 4 bases and J by 1 base, with 13 bases between the two germline ends. The covered CDR3 bases are TGTGCCAGCAGCTCCCGGACGGGGAATAACTATGGC. Translated, it gives CASSSRTGNNYG. From start to end, the CDR3 is CASSSRTGNNYGYTF.

As concerns this clone: The read ends 3 residues shy of where the CDR3 ends; the end is completed using the germline J gene. The rearrangement links TRBV18 to TRBJ2-1, with 10 positions matching TRBD1. CDR3 size: 17 residues. The ends lost 6 bases at V and 6 bases at J; junction bases unmatched: 14. Germline V gene lookup returns CDR1 KGHSH and CDR2 LQKENI. The CDR3 protein is CASSPRTGTGVANEQFF. The part of the CDR3 DNA that was read is TGTGCCAGCTCCCCCAGAACCGGGACAGGGGTGGCCAATGAG.

A remark on this clone: The CDR3 end is not reached by the read, which stops 3 residues before it; the germline J gene fills it in. The chain employs TRBV2 and TRBJ2-1; 11 nucleotides line up with TRBD2. Trimming took 6 bases from V and 2 from J; bases not matched to a gene: 9. Germline V lookup: CDR1 SNHLY, CDR2 FYNNEI. The CDR3 totals 17 residues. The CDR3 bases that were read are TGTGCCAGCAGGAACCTAGCGGGAGGTGCCACCTACAATGAG. This encodes CASRNLAGGATYNE. The complete CDR3 sequence is CASRNLAGGATYNEQFF. The full variable domain, with the rest looked up from reference TRBV2 and TRBJ2-1, is EPEVTQTPSHQVTQMGQEVILRCVPISNHLYFYWYRQILGQKVEFLVSFYNNEISEKSEIFDDQFSVERPDGSNFTLKIRSTKLEDSAMYFCASRNLAGGATYNEQFFGPGTRLTVL.

For this clone: The CDR3 end lies 3 residues beyond the end of the read and is filled in from the germline J gene. The genes are TRBV20-1 and TRBJ2-1; 7 positions agree with TRBD1. The CDR3 is 15 residues long. The germline CDR1 and CDR2 sequences are DFQATT and SNEGSKA (reference sequence). Germline trimming cut 5 bases from V and 0 bases from J; bases unmatched to any gene: 7. The CDR3 region is CSALNRGRSYNEQFF. The CDR3 DNA, read in part, is TGCAGTGCTTTGAACAGGGGCCGCTCCTACAATGAG.